This T cell receptor (beta chain) was identified during a study of T cell responses to AZD1222 COVID-19 vaccine. Broader study findings: Donors were mostly white British, more females; clonal diversity possibly underestimated.

A word on this clone: Its antigen remains unknown.

Germline lookup yields CDR1 PRHDT and CDR2 FYEKMQ (reference sequence). The CDR3 sequence is 15 residues long. V dropped 5 bases and J dropped 2; count of bases not matched to a gene: 8. The repertoire was sequenced with immunoSEQ multiplex PCR; TCRdb's copy has only in-frame clones and lacks some. Here the sample spans some 160,000 clones, around 85% being singletons. This TCR was sampled from an adult who received the AZD1222 COVID-19 vaccine. The chain has TRBV13 and TRBJ1-2; 7 bases are shared with TRBD1. Here the sequenced sample was peripheral blood, taken 28 days after the second AZD1222 dose. The CDR3 bases are TGTGCCAGCAGCGCCCCGGGACAGTTCAACTATGGCTACACCTTC. Protein sequence: CASSAPGQFNYGYTF.